This T cell receptor (beta chain) was profiled in a study of identical twins listed by TCRdb under 2016. Study-wide context: To test whether fetal clonotypes persist, the study used deep sequencing on TCR alpha and beta repertoires from monozygotic twins, unrelated adults of various ages, and cord blood. To rule out contamination, replicate twin experiments were performed at different times with different library preparation protocols. General study outcomes and caveats: Recombination models systematically underestimated out-of-frame TCR alpha sharing in monozygotic twins but agreed with sharing between unrelated individuals. Zero-insertion analyses could be partly confounded by invariant T cells such as MAIT and iNKT, although diverse VJ usage argued against such confounding for most clonotypes. Because the same donors could not be followed over many years, the conclusions relied on cross-sectional statistical analysis. Compared with coincidental sharing between unrelated individuals, an excess of low generation-probability sequences was observed among out-of-frame TCR alpha sequences shared between twins. In beta out-of-frame sequences, excess twin sharing was weaker, because having fewer shared sequences lowered the signal-to-noise ratio. Abundant cord blood beta clonotypes had fewer insertions, young adult naive repertoires showed a similar but weaker trend, and memory repertoires showed no such trend.

This clonotype showed up just a few times. Its antigen specificity is not known. No base quality information exists; no much larger clone differs at one position. The CDR3 spans 13 residues, from the cysteine through the phenylalanine. This entry keeps only the CDR3 DNA: 39 bases, framed from base 1. CDR1 and CDR2 were assigned from the germline V gene (reference sequence) as DFQATT and SNEGSKA. Trimming costs V 5 bases and J 3 bases, and their ends lie 11 bases apart. Libraries were prepared through 5' RACE. Sequenced using an Illumina HiSeq 2000. A universal primer binding site was introduced by template switching, and a unique molecular identifier was present in the final cDNA, enabling accurate counting of TCR cDNA molecules. Specific primers in the conserved constant-segment region were used to synthesize first-strand cDNA for the TCR alpha and beta chains. Each cDNA library was double barcoded, with a SMART-Mk sample barcode plus Illumina barcodes, to control for contamination. TruSeq adapter sequences along with Illumina sample barcodes were introduced in two successive PCR steps. The TCR alpha and beta cDNA libraries were sequenced on the Illumina HiSeq platform using custom primers. On the authors' methods: MiGEC was used to process raw reads and extract unique molecular identifiers, and MiXCR was used to find CDR3 positions. Recombination models were inferred per individual with the repgenHMM and IGoR tools using an EM algorithm. The tcR package in R was used for shared clonotype analysis, with sharing normalized by the product of cloneset sizes. Out-of-frame nonproductive sequences were analyzed to study raw recombination free of thymic and clonal selection effects. TCRdb reworked the public reads: Q25 trimming with fastp, MiXCR clone assembly, productive beta chains retained. When rows share a CDR3 protein, they turn into one entry using the most common DNA and genes. The V and J calls, along with clone size, are taken from TCRdb and not from the paper's own processing. The sample yields 1,800,000 or so distinct CDR3 sequences; around 29% were counted once. The ten largest account for 0.25% to 0.3% of the sample.

Every donor was a healthy Caucasian. This clonotype was sampled from a newborn girl in good health. The V and J segments used are TRBV20-1 and TRBJ1-5, with the D gene not confidently named. Input material: cord blood. The CDR3 here reads CSAGRNLNQPQHF. The DNA sequence is TGCAGTGCTGGCAGGAACCTCAATCAGCCCCAGCATTTT.